This paragraph covers one TCR beta chain sequence. TCRdb used MiXCR to reprocess the 5' RACE reads, holding one entry per CDR3 protein. The sample lists 50,000 to 80,000 distinct CDR3 sequences, less than 25% occurring once. Germline CDR1 and CDR2: SGHTA and FQGNSA. The CDR3 extends over 16 amino acids. The V end was cut by 4 bases, the J end by 0 bases, with 16 bases between. This sequence was found in a female donor with breast cancer. What was sequenced was memory CD4+ T cells sorted from a lymph node. Stated subset: memory CD4+ T cells, CD4+CD45RO+CD25-. The gene calls are TRBV7-2 and TRBJ2-7; D uncertain. The CDR3 DNA is TGTGCCAGCAGCTCCCACGGCGGCTCGAGCTCCTACGAGCAGTACTTC. Protein: CASSSHGGSSSYEQYF. Full variable domain (remainder filled in from reference TRBV7-2 and TRBJ2-7): GAGVSQSPSNKVTEKGKDVELRCDPISGHTALYWYRQSLGQGLEFLIYFQGNSAPDKSGLPSDRFSAERTGGSVSTLTIQRTQQEDSAVYLCASSSHGGSSSYEQYFGPGTRLTVT.